One sample yielded the 2 T cell receptor beta chains listed below, sequenced in a study of PD-L1 blockade in urothelial cancer (dated by TCRdb to about 2017). To prepare the library, the immunoSEQ multiplex PCR assay was applied. TCRdb mirrors the immuneACCESS table, restricted to in-frame sequences. Some clones are absent from its copies; in checked studies, under half trace to an unresolved V gene, and the reason for the others is unknown. This sample comprises about 120,000 clones, approximately 85% of them detected only once. The ten biggest clones cover around 2.4% of the sample. Interpreted using the paper, the time point label stands for: peripheral blood 6 weeks after treatment start. The sample in question was PBMCs, obtained around atezolizumab (anti-PD-L1) treatment. The receptor source for this set is a man between 50 and 59 years old with urothelial cancer.

The chain links TRBV18 to TRBJ2-1, with 7 bases aligning to TRBD2. CDR3 length equals 15 residues. V lost 5 bases to trimming and J lost 9 bases; unmatched junction nucleotides: 13. Per germline, CDR1 KGHSH and CDR2 LQKENI. CDR3 sequence (DNA): TGTGCCAGCTCAACTCCGGGACTAAAGTCGGGTGAGCAGTTCTTC. Amino acids: CASSTPGLKSGEQFF.

The chain uses TRBV10-3 and TRBJ1-4; 10 nucleotides align to TRBD1. Germline V gene data show CDR1 as ENHRY and CDR2 as SYGVKD. The CDR3 spans 14 residues. V trimming: 6 bases; J trimming: 5 bases; junction bases outside the gene matches: 3. CDR3 region: CAISQGQGNEKLFF. DNA for the CDR3: TGTGCCATCAGCCAGGGACAGGGGAATGAAAAACTGTTTTTT.